These T cell receptor beta chains were read from a single sample in a study of identical twins. TCRdb redid the calling of the 5' RACE reads with MiXCR, one entry per CDR3 protein. The sample shows hundreds of thousands of distinct CDR3 sequences, over 5% of them seen only once. Source material: naive T cells sorted from blood. The receptors shown here come from a man aged 18 to 29 in good health. Both conserved end residues are trimmed from each CDR3. Clone size is not always given. Where it is, it says once, few, many or a class for expanded clones.

cdr3_aa clone_size v_call
ASSYSQASSYNEQF many TRBV6-5
ASSQGRIRNEKLY once TRBV3-1
ASSADDRGMDTQY few TRBV7-9
ASRRTPTIGQDSPLH many TRBV2
ASSSTRGQNTEAF - TRBV5-1
ASSSLTELVSYNEQF - TRBV5-1
ASSFGGNTDTQY many TRBV12-3/TRBV12-4
ASSRGTYNEQF many TRBV6-2/TRBV6-3
ASSEYRGSPLH many TRBV25-1
ASSVDDYNEQF few TRBV9
ASSTSAGVEDTQY - TRBV3-1
SVLLSSGELF many TRBV29-1
ASSWVEGRVTDTQY - TRBV7-2
ASSVGTDSTDTQY few TRBV5-1
ASSRQAATGELF many TRBV12-3/TRBV12-4
ASSLGTSVMTNTGELF many TRBV5-1
ASSQSRFFSNQPQH many TRBV12-3/TRBV12-4
ASSGPPSGRVV few TRBV25-1
ASSYLTPGELF - TRBV6-2/TRBV6-3
ATSRGSGSGDEQF many TRBV15
ASSYSGRHHQETQY many TRBV6-5
SVDPGTPYNEQF many TRBV29-1
ASSLWGREAKNIQY few TRBV11-2
ASSGGPAHEQF many TRBV5-5
ASSYPGEDYGYT few TRBV7-8
ASSSHTENEQF - TRBV6-5
ASSPAGGNDYGYT many TRBV28
ASSAGTPNTGELF few TRBV5-1
ASSPTGDGYT many TRBV7-9
ASSPRPVNEQF - TRBV14
SVGPTGEGVSF many TRBV29-1
ASKGGGYNEQF many TRBV6-6
SASSSRMDDTQY many TRBV20-1
ASSYWGGAAKNIQY many TRBV6-2/TRBV6-3
ASSALQGTDTHY - TRBV5-1
ATSRRVGNEQF many TRBV15
ASKGLAGPISYNEQF many TRBV5-5
ATSDLPFGLAGDEQF - TRBV24-1
ASSRGDRGDYEQF few TRBV5-1
ASSLQLSSYNEQF many TRBV5-1
ASSELSSGLFGQF - TRBV6-1
ASAITGARNEQY many TRBV27